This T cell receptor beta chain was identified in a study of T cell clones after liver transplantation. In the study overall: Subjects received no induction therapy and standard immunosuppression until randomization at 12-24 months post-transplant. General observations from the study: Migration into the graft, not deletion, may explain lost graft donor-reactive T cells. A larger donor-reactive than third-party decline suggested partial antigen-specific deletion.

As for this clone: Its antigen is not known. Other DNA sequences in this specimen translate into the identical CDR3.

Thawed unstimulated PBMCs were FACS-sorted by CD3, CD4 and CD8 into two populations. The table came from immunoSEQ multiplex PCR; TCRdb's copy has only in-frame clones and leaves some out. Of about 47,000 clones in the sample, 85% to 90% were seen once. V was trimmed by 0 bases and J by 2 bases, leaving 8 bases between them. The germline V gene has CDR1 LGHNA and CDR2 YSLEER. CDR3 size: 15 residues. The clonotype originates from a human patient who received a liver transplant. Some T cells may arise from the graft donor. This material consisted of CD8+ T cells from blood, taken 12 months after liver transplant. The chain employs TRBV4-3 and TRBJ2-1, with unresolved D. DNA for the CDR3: TGCGCCAGCAGCCAAGAAAGTACAACCTACAATGAGCAGTTCTTC. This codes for CASSQESTTYNEQFF.